The rows below give T cell receptor beta chains drawn from one sample of a study of cytomegalovirus exposure and HLA in healthy donors. The repertoire was sequenced with immunoSEQ multiplex PCR; TCRdb's copy has only in-frame clones and lacks some. In the table there are 150,000 to 200,000 clones, roughly four fifths of which are singletons. Material for sequencing was PBMCs. The receptors originated from a girl aged 2 to 9 in good health and CMV-seropositive. The CDR3 runs from the conserved cysteine through the conserved F or W. The order of the fields is V gene, D gene, clone size, J gene, CDR3 protein, CDR3 DNA. The D gene is left open where the match is weak. Expanded clones are given a class, and other clones once, few, many or no size at all.

>TRBV7-8|-|-|TRBJ1-5
CASSLAQGRNQPQHF
TGTGCCAGCAGCTTAGCCCAGGGCAGAAATCAGCCCCAGCATTTT
>TRBV29-1|-|-|TRBJ1-2
CSAGARTNYGYTF
TGCAGCGCTGGGGCGCGGACTAACTATGGCTACACCTTC
>TRBV29-1|TRBD1|-|TRBJ1-2
CSVAGTEQGYTF
TGCAGCGTCGCGGGGACAGAACAGGGCTACACCTTC
>TRBV7-3|TRBD1|once|TRBJ1-2
CASSLETGDGYTF
TGTGCCAGCAGCCTCGAGACAGGGGACGGCTACACCTTC
>TRBV27|-|once|TRBJ1-1
CASSLGSTEAFF
TGTGCCAGCAGTTTAGGGAGCACTGAAGCTTTCTTT
>TRBV2|-|-|TRBJ1-3
CASGGGRAGNTIYF
TGTGCCAGCGGGGGGGGGAGGGCTGGAAACACCATATATTTT
>TRBV4-1|TRBD1|once|TRBJ1-4
CASSQGQGARGEKLFF
TGCGCCAGCAGCCAAGGGCAGGGGGCGCGAGGTGAAAAACTGTTTTTT
>TRBV11-1|-|-|TRBJ2-7
CASSLGSYEQYF
TGTGCCAGCAGCTTAGGCAGCTACGAGCAGTACTTC
>TRBV9|-|few|TRBJ1-2
CASLGEYGYTF
TGTGCCAGCTTGGGCGAATATGGCTACACCTTC
>TRBV7-4|-|-|TRBJ2-5
CASSLNLRSLAIKETQYF
TGTGCCAGCAGCTTAAACTTACGGAGCCTAGCCATTAAAGAGACCCAGTACTTC
>TRBV15|TRBD2|-|TRBJ2-1
CATSRVAPGTTLYNEQFF
TGTGCCACCAGCAGAGTCGCGCCCGGGACTACTCTCTACAATGAGCAGTTCTTC
>TRBV5-1|TRBD2|-|TRBJ2-2
CASSWITREGPLLNTGELFF
TGCGCCAGCAGCTGGATAACGCGGGAGGGCCCACTGTTGAACACCGGGGAGCTGTTTTTT
>TRBV4-2|-|-|TRBJ2-1
CASSPFLRGQDYNEQFF
TGTGCCAGCAGCCCTTTCCTCCGCGGGCAAGATTACAATGAGCAGTTCTTC
>TRBV4-1|TRBD2|-|TRBJ2-1
CASSQDLRLAVSPRNEQFF
TGCGCCAGCAGCCAAGATCTTCGGCTAGCGGTCTCGCCTAGGAATGAGCAGTTCTTC
>TRBV6-6|-|-|TRBJ2-1
CASRGPNEQFF
TGTGCCAGCAGGGGCCCCAATGAGCAGTTCTTC
>TRBV2|TRBD1|-|TRBJ2-7
CASSAPRDRVSYEQYF
TGTGCCAGCAGTGCCCCCCGGGACAGGGTCTCCTACGAGCAGTACTTC
>TRBV30|TRBD1|-|TRBJ1-6
CACMTGGWDNSPLHF
TGTGCCTGCATGACAGGGGGCTGGGACAATTCACCCCTCCACTTT
>TRBV19|TRBD1|-|TRBJ2-4
CASSIIPQGENIQYF
TGTGCCAGTAGTATAATTCCCCAGGGGGAAAACATTCAGTACTTC
>TRBV19|-|-|TRBJ1-1
CASSVTLNTEAFF
TGTGCCAGTAGTGTAACTCTGAACACTGAAGCTTTCTTT
>TRBV30|TRBD1|-|TRBJ1-4
CAWRQTGAKLFF
TGTGCCTGGAGACAGACAGGGGCAAAACTGTTTTTT